This T cell receptor beta chain was profiled in a study of metastatic and nonmetastatic thyroid tumors. Across the whole study: Where malignant and benign thyroid patients were concerned, repertoires were compared across blood and tumor or nodule tissue.

Overall study results and limits: In both blood and tumor samples, TCR beta diversity was reported significantly higher for malignant than benign nodules.

Germline assignment: CDR1 LGHDT and CDR2 YNNKEL (reference sequence). Trimming stripped 1 base from V and 8 bases from J, with 18 bases between. The CDR3 is made up of 16 amino acids. TCRdb reanalyzed the PCR reads via MiXCR. The sample carries 72,000 or so clones, roughly 18% recorded once. Ahead of thyroid surgery, no patient had received treatment of any kind. This clone was seen ten or more times. Its target is not known. The sequencing sample was made of blood. The TCR comes from a female donor with papillary thyroid cancer or a benign thyroid nodule (not recorded which). Some clones in this sample may be carry-over from other donors' samples. The chain links TRBV3-1 to TRBJ2-1; D may match TRBD1 or TRBD2 (6 bases each). CDR3 sequence (DNA): TGTGCCAGCAGCCAAGGTGCTAGGGGGAGGTGGTATGAGCAGTTCTTC. Protein product: CASSQGARGRWYEQFF.